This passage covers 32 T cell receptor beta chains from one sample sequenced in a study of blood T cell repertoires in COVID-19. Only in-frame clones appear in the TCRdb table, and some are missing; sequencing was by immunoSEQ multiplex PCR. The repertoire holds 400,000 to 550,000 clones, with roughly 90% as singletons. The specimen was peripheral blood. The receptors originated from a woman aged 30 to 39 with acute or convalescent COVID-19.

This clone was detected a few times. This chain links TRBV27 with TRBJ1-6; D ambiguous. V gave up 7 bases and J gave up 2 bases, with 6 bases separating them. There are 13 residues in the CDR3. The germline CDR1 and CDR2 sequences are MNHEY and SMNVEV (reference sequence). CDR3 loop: CASMEPYNSPLHF. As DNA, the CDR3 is TGTGCCAGCATGGAGCCCTATAATTCACCCCTCCACTTT.

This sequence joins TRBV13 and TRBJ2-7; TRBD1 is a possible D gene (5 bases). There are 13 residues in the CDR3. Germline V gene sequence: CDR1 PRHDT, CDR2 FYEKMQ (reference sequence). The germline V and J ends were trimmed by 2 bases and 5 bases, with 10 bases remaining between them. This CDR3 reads CASSLRGRHEQYF. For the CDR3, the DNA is TGTGCCAGCAGCTTAAGGGGTCGGCACGAGCAGTACTTC.

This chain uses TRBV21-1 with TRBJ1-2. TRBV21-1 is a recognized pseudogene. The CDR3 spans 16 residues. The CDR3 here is CASSKVKADRGYGYTF. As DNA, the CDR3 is TGTGCCAGCAGCAAAGTAAAGGCCGACCGGGGGTATGGCTACACCTTC.

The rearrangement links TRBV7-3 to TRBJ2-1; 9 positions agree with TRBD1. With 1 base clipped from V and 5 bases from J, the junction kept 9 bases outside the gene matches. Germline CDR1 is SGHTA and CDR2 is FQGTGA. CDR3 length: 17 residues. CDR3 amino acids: CASSLKGRDRADNEQFF. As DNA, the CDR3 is TGTGCCAGCAGCTTAAAGGGCCGGGACAGGGCGGACAATGAGCAGTTCTTC. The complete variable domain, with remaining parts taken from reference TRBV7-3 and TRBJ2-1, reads GAGVSQTPSNKVTEKGKYVELRCDPISGHTALYWYRQSLGQGPEFLIYFQGTGAADDSGLPNDRFFAVRPEGSVSTLKIQRTERGDSAVYLCASSLKGRDRADNEQFFGPGTRLTVL.

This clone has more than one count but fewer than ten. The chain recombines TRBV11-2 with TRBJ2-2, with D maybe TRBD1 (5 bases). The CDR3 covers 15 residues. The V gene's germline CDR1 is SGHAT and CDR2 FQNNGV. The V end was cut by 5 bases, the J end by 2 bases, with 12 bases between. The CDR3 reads CASSPQGANTGELFF. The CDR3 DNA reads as TGTGCCAGCAGCCCGCAGGGTGCTAACACCGGGGAGCTGTTTTTT.

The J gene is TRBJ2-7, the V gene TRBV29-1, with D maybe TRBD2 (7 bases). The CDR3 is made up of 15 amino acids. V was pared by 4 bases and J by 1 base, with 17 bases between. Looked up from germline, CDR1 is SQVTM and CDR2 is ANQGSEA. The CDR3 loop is CSVVGLEGGSYEQYF. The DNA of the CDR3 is TGCAGCGTTGTGGGTTTGGAGGGGGGGTCCTACGAGCAGTACTTC.

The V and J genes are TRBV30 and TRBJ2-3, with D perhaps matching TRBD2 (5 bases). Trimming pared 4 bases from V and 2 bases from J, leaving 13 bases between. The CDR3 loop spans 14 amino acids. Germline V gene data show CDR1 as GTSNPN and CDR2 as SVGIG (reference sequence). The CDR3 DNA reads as TGTGCCTGGATGAGGGCGGCGCTCACAGATACGCAGTATTTT. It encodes CAWMRAALTDTQYF.

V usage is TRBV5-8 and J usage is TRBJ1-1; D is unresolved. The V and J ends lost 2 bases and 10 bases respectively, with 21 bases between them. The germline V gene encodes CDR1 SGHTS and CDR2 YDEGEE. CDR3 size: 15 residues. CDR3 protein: CASSLDPEVGSGAFF. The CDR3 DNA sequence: TGTGCCAGCAGCTTAGACCCCGAAGTTGGGAGTGGAGCTTTCTTT.

The CDR3 DNA reads as TGTGCCAGCAGGGAGGGATACTACGAGCAGTACTTC. Its protein is CASREGYYEQYF. The J gene is TRBJ2-7, the V gene TRBV6-5; D is possibly TRBD2 (6 bases). Germline CDR1 and CDR2: MNHEY and SVGAGI. Trimming took off 6 bases at V and 3 bases at J, with 9 bases between the two ends. The CDR3 contains 12 residues.

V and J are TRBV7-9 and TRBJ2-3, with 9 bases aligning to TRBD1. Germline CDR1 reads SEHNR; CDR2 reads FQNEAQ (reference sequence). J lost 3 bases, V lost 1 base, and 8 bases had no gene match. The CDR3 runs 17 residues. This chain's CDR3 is CASSLEVGDRVTDTQYF. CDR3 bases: TGTGCCAGCAGCTTAGAGGTCGGGGACAGGGTTACAGATACGCAGTATTTT.

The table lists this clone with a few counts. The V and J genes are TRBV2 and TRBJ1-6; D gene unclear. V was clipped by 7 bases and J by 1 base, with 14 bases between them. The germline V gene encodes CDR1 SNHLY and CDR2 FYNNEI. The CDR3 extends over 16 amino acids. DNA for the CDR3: TGTGCCAGCAAAGACCCCGGAGTTTCCTATAATTCACCCCTCCACTTT. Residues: CASKDPGVSYNSPLHF.

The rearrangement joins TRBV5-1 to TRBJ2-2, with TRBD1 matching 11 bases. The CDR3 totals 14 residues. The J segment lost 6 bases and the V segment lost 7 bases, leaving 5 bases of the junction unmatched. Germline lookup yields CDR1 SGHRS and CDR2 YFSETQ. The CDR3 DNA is TGCGCCAGCTCCTCGGGACAGGGGGCCGGGGAGCTGTTTTTT. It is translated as CASSSGQGAGELFF.

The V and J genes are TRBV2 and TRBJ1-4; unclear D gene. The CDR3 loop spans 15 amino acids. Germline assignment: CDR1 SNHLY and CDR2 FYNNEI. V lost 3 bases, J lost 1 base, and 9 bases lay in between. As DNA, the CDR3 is TGTGCCAGCAGTGAGAATTACAGAACTAATGAAAAACTGTTTTTT. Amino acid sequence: CASSENYRTNEKLFF.

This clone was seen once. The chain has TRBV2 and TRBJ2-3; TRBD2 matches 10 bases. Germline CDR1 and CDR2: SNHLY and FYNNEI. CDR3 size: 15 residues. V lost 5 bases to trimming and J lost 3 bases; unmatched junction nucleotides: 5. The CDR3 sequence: CASSYLAGETDTQYF. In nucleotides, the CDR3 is TGTGCCAGCAGTTATCTAGCGGGGGAAACAGATACGCAGTATTTT.

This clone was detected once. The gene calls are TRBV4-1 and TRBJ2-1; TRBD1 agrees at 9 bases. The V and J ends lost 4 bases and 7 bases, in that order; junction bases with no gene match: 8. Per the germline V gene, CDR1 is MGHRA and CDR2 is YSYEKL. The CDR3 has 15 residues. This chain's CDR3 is CASSLRDREGNEQFF. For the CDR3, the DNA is TGCGCCAGCAGCCTCCGGGACAGGGAAGGGAATGAGCAGTTCTTC.

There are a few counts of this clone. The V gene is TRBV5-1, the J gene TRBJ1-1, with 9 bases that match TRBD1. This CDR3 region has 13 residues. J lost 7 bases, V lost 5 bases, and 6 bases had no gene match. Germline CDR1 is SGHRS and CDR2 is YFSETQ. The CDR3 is CASSRDRDYEAFF. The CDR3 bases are TGCGCCAGCAGTAGGGACAGGGATTATGAAGCTTTCTTT.

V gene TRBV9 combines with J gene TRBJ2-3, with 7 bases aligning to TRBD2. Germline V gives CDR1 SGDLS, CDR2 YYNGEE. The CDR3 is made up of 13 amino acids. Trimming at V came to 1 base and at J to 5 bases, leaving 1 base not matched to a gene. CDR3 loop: CASSVWGGDTQYF. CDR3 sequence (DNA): TGTGCCAGCAGCGTATGGGGGGGAGATACGCAGTATTTT.

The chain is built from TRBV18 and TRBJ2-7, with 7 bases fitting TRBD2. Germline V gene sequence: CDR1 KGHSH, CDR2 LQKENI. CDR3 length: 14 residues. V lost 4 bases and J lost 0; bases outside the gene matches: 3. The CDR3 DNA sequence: TGTGCCAGCTCACGGGAGGGTTACTCCTACGAGCAGTACTTC. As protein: CASSREGYSYEQYF.

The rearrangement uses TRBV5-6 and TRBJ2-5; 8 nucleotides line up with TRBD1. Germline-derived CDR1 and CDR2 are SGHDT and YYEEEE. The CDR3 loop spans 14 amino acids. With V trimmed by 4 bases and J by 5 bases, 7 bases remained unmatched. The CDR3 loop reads CASSPGQGWETQYF. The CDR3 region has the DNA TGTGCCAGCAGCCCAGGACAGGGATGGGAGACCCAGTACTTC.

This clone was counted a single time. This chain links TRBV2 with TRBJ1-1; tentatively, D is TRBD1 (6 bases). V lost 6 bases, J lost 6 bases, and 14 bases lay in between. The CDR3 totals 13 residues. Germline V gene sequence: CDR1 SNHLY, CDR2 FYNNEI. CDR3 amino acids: CASRRDNRAEAFF. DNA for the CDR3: TGTGCCAGCAGAAGGGACAACCGCGCTGAAGCTTTCTTT.

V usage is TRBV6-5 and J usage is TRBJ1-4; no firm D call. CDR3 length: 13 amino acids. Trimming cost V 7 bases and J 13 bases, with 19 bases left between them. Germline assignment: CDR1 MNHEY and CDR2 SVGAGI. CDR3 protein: CASNVLSAGPLFF. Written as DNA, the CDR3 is TGTGCCAGCAATGTGCTGAGCGCCGGCCCACTGTTTTTT.

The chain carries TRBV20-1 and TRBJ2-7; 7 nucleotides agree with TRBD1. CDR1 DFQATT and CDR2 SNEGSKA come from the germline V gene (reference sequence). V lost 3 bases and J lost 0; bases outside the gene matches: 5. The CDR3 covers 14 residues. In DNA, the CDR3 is TGCAGTGCTAGTCAGCAGGGGGTCTCCTACGAGCAGTACTTC. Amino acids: CSASQQGVSYEQYF.

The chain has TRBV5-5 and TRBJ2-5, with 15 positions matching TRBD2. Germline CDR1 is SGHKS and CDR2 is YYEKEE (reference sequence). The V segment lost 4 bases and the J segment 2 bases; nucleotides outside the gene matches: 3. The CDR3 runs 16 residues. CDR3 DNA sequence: TGTGCCAGCAGCGCGGGACTAGCGGGAGGTCAAGAGACCCAGTACTTC. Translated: CASSAGLAGGQETQYF.

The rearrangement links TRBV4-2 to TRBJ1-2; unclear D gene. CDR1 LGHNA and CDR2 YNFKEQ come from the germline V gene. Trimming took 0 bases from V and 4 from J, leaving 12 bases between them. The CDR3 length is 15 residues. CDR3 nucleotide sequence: TGTGCCAGCAGCCAAGATAGACCAGGACTCTATGGCTACACCTTC. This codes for CASSQDRPGLYGYTF.

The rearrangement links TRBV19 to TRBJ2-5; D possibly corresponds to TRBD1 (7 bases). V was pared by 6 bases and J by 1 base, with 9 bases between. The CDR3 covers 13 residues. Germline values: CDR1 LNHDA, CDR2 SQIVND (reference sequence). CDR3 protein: CASSQGGQETQYF. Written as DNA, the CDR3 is TGTGCCAGTAGCCAGGGGGGCCAAGAGACCCAGTACTTC.

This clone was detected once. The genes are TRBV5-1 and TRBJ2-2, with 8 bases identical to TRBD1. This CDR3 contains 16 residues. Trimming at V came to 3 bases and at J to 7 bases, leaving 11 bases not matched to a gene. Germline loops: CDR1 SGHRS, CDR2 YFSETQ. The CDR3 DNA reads TGCGCCAGCAGCTCCAGACCACAGGGGGGCGGCGGGGAGCTGTTTTTT. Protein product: CASSSRPQGGGGELFF.

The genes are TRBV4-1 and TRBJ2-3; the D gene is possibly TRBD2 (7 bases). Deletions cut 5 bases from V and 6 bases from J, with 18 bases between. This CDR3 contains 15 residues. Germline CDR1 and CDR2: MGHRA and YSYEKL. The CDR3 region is CASSSTRGAADTQYF. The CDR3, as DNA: TGCGCCAGCAGCAGTACACGGGGGGCGGCGGATACGCAGTATTTT.

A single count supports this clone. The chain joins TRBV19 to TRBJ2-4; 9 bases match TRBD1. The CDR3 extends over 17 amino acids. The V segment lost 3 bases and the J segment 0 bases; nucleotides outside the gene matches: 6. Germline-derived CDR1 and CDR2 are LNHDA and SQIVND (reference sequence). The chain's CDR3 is CASSMGQGILAKNIQYF. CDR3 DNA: TGTGCCAGTAGTATGGGACAGGGCATCCTAGCCAAAAACATTCAGTACTTC. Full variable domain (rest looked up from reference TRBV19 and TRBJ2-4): DGGITQSPKYLFRKEGQNVTLSCEQNLNHDAMYWYRQDPGQGLRLIYYSQIVNDFQKGDIAEGYSVSREKKESFPLTVTSAQKNPTAFYLCASSMGQGILAKNIQYFGAGTRLSVL.

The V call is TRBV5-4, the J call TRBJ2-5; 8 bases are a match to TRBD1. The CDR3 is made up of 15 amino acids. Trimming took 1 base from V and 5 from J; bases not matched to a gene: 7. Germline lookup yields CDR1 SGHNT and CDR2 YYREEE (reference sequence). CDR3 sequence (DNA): TGTGCCAGCAGCTTGCGACAGGGGCAGGGGGAGACCCAGTACTTC. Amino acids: CASSLRQGQGETQYF.

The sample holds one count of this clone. CDR3 protein: CATSDSRRTGTGYGYTF. The DNA for the CDR3 is TGTGCCACCAGTGACTCTCGTCGAACCGGGACAGGATATGGCTACACCTTC. The chain carries TRBV24-1 and TRBJ1-2; 8 bases fit TRBD1. The CDR3 has 17 amino acids. Germline V CDR1 and CDR2: KGHDR, SFDVKD. V lost 4 bases, J lost 5 bases, and 14 bases stayed unmatched.

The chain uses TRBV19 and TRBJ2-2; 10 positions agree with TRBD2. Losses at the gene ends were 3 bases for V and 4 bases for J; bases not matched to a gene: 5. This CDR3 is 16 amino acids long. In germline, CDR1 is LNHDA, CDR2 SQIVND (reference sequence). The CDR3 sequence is CASSIQRGGGTGELFF. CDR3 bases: TGTGCCAGTAGTATCCAGCGGGGGGGCGGCACCGGGGAGCTGTTTTTT.

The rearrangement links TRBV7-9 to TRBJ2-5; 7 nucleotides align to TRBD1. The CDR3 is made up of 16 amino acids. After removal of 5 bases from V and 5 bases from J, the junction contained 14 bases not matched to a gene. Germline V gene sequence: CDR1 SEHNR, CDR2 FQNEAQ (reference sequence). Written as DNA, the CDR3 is TGTGCCAGCAGCCCTCGACAGGGTACTTCACGGGAGACCCAGTACTTC. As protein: CASSPRQGTSRETQYF.